This TCR beta chain appears in the sequencing data of a study of blood T cell repertoires in COVID-19. Study in general: Acute-phase and convalescent COVID-19 samples originated in the United States, Italy and Spain. In each case, the material was cDNA or gDNA derived from T cells, B-cell-depleted T cells, or PBMCs.

Authors' analysis steps: Scientists estimated how many nucleated cells there were by amplifying reference gene primers. Repertoires were generated with immunoSEQ multiplex PCR, while TCRdb's copy carries only in-frame clones and drops some. Clone size and V and J calls were adopted from that table, with D and trimming inferred from the DNA. The sample carries a few hundred thousand clones, around 90% recorded once. This clonotype originated in a man aged 40-50 years with acute or convalescent COVID-19. Sequencing input: peripheral blood.

The CDR3 reads CASSPVRDSGANVLTF. CDR3 in DNA: TGTGCCAGCTCACCCGTAAGAGACTCTGGGGCCAACGTCCTGACTTTC. The chain carries TRBV18 and TRBJ2-6; D gene uncertain. Germline lookup yields CDR1 KGHSH and CDR2 LQKENI. This CDR3 region has 16 residues. Trimming shortened V by 3 bases and J by 0 bases, and 9 bases separated the two germline ends. Based on the CDR3 plus reference TRBV18 and TRBJ2-6, the full variable domain is NAGVMQNPRHLVRRRGQEARLRCSPMKGHSHVYWYRQLPEEGLKFMVYLQKENIIDESGMPKERFSAEFPKEGPSILRIQQVVRGDSAAYFCASSPVRDSGANVLTFGAGSRLTVL.